This T cell receptor beta chain was identified in a study of Ad26.COV2.S vaccination and SARS-CoV-2 variants. V was cut by 0 bases and J by 3 bases, with 10 bases left in between. CDR1 is SGHRS, CDR2 YFSETQ, per germline. CDR3 size: 14 residues. Treatment: some 20 received Ad26.COV2.S at low or high dose, single or two shots; roughly five received placebo; per-sample allocation not given. The samples were gathered on day 63 after the first injection of vaccine or placebo. The repertoire was sequenced with immunoSEQ multiplex PCR; TCRdb's copy has only in-frame clones and lacks some. Altogether about 250,000 clones are present, roughly 87% being singletons, with the ten largest covering nearly 3%.

This sequence was found in a person between 18 and 65 years old who received the Ad26.COV2.S COVID-19 vaccine or a placebo. The sequencing used peripheral blood, collected in a trial of Ad26.COV2.S vaccine versus placebo. V usage is TRBV5-1 and J usage is TRBJ2-7; D gene ambiguous. The CDR3 DNA reads as TGCGCCAGCAGCTTGGATACTGGATTCTACGAGCAGTACTTC. Protein: CASSLDTGFYEQYF.